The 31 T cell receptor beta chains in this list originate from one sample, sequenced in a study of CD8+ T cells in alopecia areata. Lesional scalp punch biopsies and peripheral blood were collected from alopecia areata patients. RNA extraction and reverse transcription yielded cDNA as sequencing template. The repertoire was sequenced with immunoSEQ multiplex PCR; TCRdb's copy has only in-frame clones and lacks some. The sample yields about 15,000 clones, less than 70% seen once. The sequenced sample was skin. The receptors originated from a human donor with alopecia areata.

This chain's CDR3 is CASSDLGAGYGYTF. For the CDR3, the DNA is TGTGCCAGCAGTGACCTTGGGGCCGGCTATGGCTACACCTTC. This chain joins TRBV6-5 and TRBJ1-2; a weak D match, TRBD1 (5 bases). CDR1 is MNHEY, CDR2 SVGAGI, per germline. The CDR3 length is 14 residues. Trimming shortened V by 5 bases and J by 4 bases, and 14 bases separated the two germline ends.

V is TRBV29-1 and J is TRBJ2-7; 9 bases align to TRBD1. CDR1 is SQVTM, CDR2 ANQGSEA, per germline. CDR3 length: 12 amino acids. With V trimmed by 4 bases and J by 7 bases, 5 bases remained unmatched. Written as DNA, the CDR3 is TGCAGCGTTGCACAGGGGGCTGGAGAGCAGTACTTC. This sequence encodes CSVAQGAGEQYF.

DNA for the CDR3: TGTGCCTTACCGCAGGGCAGCAGGGAGCAGTTCTTC. This translates into CALPQGSREQFF. V usage is TRBV2 and J usage is TRBJ2-1; maybe TRBD1 (5 bases). V lost 11 bases and J 10 bases, leaving 18 bases between the germline ends. Germline V lookup: CDR1 SNHLY, CDR2 FYNNEI. This CDR3 has 12 residues.

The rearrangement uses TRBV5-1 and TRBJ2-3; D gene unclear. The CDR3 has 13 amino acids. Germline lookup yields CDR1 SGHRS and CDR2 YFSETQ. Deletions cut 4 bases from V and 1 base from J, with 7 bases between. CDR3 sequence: CASSGSGTDTQYF. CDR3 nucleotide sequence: TGCGCCAGCAGCGGGTCCGGCACAGATACGCAGTATTTT.

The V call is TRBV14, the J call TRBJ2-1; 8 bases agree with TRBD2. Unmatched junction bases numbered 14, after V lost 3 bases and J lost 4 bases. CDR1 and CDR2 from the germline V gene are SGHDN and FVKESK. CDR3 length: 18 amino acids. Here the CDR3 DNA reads TGTGCCAGCAGCCACACCGGGACTAGAGGGGGGCGATACAATGAGCAGTTCTTC. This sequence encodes CASSHTGTRGGRYNEQFF.

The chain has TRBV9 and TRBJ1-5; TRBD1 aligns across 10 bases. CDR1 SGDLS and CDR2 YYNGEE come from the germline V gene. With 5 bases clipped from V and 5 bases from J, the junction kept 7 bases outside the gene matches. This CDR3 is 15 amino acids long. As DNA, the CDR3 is TGTGCCAGCAGTTTATGGGGGACAGGGGATCAGCCCCAGCATTTT. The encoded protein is CASSLWGTGDQPQHF. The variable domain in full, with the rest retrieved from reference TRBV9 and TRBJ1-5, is DSGVTQTPKHLITATGQRVTLRCSPRSGDLSVYWYQQSLDQGLQFLIQYYNGEERAKGNILERFSAQQFPDLHSELNLSSLELGDSALYFCASSLWGTGDQPQHFGDGTRLSIL.

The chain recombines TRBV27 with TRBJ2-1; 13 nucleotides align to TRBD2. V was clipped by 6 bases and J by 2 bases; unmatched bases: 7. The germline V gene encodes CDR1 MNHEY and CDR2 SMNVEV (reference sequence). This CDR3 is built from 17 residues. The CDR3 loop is CASSLRLAGGTYNEQFF. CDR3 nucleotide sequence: TGTGCCAGCAGCTTGAGACTAGCGGGAGGAACCTACAATGAGCAGTTCTTC.

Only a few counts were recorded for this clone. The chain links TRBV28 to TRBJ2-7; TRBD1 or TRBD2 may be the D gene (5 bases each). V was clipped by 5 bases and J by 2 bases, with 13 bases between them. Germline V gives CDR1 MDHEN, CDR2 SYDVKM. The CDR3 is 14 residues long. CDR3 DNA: TGTGCCAGCAGTCCCACCGGGGCCACCTACGAGCAGTACTTC. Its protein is CASSPTGATYEQYF.

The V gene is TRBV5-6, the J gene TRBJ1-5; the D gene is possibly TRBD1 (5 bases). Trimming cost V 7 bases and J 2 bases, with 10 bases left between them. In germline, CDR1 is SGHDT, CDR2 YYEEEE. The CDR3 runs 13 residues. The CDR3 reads CASSVGGNQPQHF. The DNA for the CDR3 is TGTGCCAGCTCAGTGGGGGGCAATCAGCCCCAGCATTTT.

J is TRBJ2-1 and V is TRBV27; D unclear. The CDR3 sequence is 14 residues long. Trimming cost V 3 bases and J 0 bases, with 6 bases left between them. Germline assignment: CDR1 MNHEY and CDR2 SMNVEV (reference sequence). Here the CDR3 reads CASSLTSSYNEQFF. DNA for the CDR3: TGTGCCAGCAGTTTGACGAGCTCCTACAATGAGCAGTTCTTC.

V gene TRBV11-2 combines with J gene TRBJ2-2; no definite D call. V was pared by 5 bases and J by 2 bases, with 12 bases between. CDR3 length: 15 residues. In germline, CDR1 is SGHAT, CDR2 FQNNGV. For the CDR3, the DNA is TGTGCCAGCAGCCACCAGCCCGATAACACCGGGGAGCTGTTTTTT. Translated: CASSHQPDNTGELFF.

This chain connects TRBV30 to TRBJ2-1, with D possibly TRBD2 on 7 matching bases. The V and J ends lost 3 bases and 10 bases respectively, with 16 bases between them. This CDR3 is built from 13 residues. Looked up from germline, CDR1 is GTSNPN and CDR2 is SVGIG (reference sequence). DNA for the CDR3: TGTGCCTGGAGAGGAACTTGGGGGGGCGAGCAGTTCTTC. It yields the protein CAWRGTWGGEQFF. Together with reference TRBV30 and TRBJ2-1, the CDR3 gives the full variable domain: SQTIHQWPATLVQPVGSPLSLECTVEGTSNPNLYWYRQAAGRGLQLLFYSVGIGQISSEVPQNLSASRPQDRQFILSSKKLLLSDSGFYLCAWRGTWGGEQFFGPGTRLTVL.

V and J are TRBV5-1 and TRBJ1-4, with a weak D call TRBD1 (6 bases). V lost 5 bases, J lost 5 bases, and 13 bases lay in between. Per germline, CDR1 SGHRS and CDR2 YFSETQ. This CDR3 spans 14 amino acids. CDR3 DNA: TGCGCCAGCAGTTCGACAGGACGAAATGAAAAACTGTTTTTT. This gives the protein CASSSTGRNEKLFF.

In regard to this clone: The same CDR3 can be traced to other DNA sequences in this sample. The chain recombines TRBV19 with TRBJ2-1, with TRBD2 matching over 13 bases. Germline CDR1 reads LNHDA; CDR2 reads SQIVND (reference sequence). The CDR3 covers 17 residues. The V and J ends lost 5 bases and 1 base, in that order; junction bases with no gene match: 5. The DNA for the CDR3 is TGTGCCAGTAGTGCAGGGACTAGCGGGGTTTCCTACAATGAGCAGTTCTTC. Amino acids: CASSAGTSGVSYNEQFF.

CDR3 amino acids: CASRRDRAISYEQYF. CDR3 sequence (DNA): TGTGCCAGTAGGAGGGACAGGGCGATTTCTTACGAGCAGTACTTC. This chain links TRBV2 with TRBJ2-5, with 9 bases that match TRBD1. The J call may be wrong; the DNA end is better matched by TRBJ2-7. Per the germline V gene, CDR1 is SNHLY and CDR2 is FYNNEI. This CDR3 has 15 amino acids.

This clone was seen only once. The CDR3 is CASSYRSGTWGPYEQYF. The CDR3 region has the DNA TGCGCCAGCAGCTACAGATCCGGGACATGGGGTCCCTACGAGCAGTACTTC. The chain combines TRBV5-1 with TRBJ2-7, with a weak D call TRBD1 (6 bases). Germline CDR1 and CDR2: SGHRS and YFSETQ. The CDR3 is made up of 17 amino acids. The germline V and J ends were trimmed by 3 bases and 2 bases, with 21 bases remaining between them.

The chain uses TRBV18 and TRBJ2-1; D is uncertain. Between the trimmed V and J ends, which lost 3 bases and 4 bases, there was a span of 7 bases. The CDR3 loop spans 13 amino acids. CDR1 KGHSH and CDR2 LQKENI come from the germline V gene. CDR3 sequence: CASSPAHYNEQFF. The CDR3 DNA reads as TGTGCCAGCTCACCGGCACATTACAATGAGCAGTTCTTC.

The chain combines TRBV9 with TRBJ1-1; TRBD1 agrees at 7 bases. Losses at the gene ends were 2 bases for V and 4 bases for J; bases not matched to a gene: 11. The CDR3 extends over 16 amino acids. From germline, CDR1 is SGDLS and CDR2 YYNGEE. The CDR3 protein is CASSVATGLAGTEAFF. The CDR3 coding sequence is TGTGCCAGCAGCGTGGCGACAGGGCTTGCTGGCACTGAAGCTTTCTTT.

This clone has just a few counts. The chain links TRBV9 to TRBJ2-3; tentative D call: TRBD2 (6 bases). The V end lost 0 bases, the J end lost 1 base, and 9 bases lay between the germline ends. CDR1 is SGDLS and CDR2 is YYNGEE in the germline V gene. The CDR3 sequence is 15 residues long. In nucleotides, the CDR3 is TGTGCCAGCAGCGTAGGCCCTAGCGGCACAGATACGCAGTATTTT. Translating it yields CASSVGPSGTDTQYF.

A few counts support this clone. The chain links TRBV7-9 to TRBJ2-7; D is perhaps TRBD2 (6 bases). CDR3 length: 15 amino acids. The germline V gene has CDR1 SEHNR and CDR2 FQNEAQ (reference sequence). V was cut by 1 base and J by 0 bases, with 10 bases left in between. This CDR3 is CASSLVSGSSYEQYF. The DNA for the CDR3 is TGTGCCAGCAGCTTAGTGTCCGGGAGCTCCTACGAGCAGTACTTC.

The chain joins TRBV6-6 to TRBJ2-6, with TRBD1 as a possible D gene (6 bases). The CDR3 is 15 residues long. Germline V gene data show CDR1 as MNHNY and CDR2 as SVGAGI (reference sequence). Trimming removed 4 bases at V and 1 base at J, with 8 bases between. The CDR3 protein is CASSWGQSGANVLTF. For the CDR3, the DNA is TGTGCCAGCAGTTGGGGACAATCTGGGGCCAACGTCCTGACTTTC.

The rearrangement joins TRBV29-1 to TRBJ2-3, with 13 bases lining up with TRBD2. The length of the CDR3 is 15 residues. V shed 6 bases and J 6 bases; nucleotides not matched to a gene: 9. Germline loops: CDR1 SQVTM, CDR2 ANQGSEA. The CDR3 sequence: CSVRRTSGSLDTQYF. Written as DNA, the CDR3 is TGCAGCGTCCGCAGGACTAGCGGGAGTCTGGATACGCAGTATTTT.

CDR3 sequence (DNA): TGTGCCAGCAGTAACCCCCCTGAACAGGGGGCGAAGTGGGATTCACCCCTCCACTTT. It translates to CASSNPPEQGAKWDSPLHF. The chain employs TRBV2 and TRBJ1-6, with 9 bases matching TRBD1. The V and J ends lost 5 bases and 8 bases, in that order; junction bases with no gene match: 19. CDR3 length: 19 amino acids. Germline CDR1 is SNHLY and CDR2 is FYNNEI.

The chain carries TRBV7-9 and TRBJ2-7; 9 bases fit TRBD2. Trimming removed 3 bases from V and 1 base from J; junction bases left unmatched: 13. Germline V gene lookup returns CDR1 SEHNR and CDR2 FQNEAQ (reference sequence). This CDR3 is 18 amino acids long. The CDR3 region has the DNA TGTGCCAGCAGCTTCTCGAGACTACTAGCGGGCCCGTCCTACGAGCAGTACTTC. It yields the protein CASSFSRLLAGPSYEQYF.

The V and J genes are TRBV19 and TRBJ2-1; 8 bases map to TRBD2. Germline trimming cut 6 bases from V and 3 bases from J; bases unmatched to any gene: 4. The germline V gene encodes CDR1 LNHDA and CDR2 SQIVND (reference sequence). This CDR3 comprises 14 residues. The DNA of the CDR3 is TGTGCCAGTAGGCTAGCGGGTTTCTACAATGAGCAGTTCTTC. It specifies CASRLAGFYNEQFF.

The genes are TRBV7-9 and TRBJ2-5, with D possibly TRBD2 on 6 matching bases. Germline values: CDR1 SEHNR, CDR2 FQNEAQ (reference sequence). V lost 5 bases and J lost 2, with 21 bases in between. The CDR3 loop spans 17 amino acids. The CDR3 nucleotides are TGTGCCAGCAGCCCCGTTCGTTCCCTAGCGAAACAAGAGACCCAGTACTTC. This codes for CASSPVRSLAKQETQYF.

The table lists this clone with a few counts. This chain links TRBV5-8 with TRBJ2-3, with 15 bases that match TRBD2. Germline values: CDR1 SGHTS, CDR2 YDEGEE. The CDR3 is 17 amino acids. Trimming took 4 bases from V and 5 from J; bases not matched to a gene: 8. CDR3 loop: CASSQDRGLAGGDTQYF. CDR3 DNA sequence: TGTGCCAGCAGCCAGGACAGGGGACTAGCGGGAGGAGATACGCAGTATTTT.

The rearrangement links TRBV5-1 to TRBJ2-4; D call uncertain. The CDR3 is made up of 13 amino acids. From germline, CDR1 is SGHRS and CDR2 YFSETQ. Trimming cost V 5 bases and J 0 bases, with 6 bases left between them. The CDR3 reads CASRDVAKNIQYF. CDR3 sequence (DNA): TGCGCCAGCAGAGACGTAGCCAAAAACATTCAGTACTTC. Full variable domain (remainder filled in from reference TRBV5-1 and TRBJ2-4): KAGVTQTPRYLIKTRGQQVTLSCSPISGHRSVSWYQQTPGQGLQFLFEYFSETQRNKGNFPGRFSGRQFSNSRSEMNVSTLELGDSALYLCASRDVAKNIQYFGAGTRLSVL.

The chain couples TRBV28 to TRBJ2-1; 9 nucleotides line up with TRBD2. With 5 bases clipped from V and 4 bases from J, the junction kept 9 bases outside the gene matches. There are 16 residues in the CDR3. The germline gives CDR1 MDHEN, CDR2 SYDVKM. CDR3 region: CASSGGGRAKYNEQFF. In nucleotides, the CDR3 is TGTGCCAGCAGTGGCGGCGGGAGGGCCAAGTACAATGAGCAGTTCTTC.

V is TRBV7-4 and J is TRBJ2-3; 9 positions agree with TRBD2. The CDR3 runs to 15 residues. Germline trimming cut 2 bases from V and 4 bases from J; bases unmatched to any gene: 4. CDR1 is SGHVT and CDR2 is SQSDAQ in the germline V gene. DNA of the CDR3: TGTGCCAGCAGCTTACAAGCGGGGGGAGCAGATACGCAGTATTTT. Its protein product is CASSLQAGGADTQYF.

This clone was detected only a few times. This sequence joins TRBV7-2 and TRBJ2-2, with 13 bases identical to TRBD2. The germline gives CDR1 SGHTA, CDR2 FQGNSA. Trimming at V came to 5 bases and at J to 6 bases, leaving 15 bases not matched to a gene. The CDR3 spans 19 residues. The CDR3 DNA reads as TGTGCCAGCAGCCGACTTAAACCGGGACTAGCGGGAAAGGCCGGGGAGCTGTTTTTT. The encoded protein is CASSRLKPGLAGKAGELFF.